This T cell receptor (beta chain) stems from a study of OX40 agonist ivuxolimab in advanced cancers. In terms of the full investigation: Ivuxolimab, which targeted the costimulatory receptor OX40 (CD134), was an agonistic, fully human IgG2 monoclonal antibody. Intravenous ivuxolimab was administered to patients every 2 weeks at six dose levels: 0.01, 0.1, 0.3, 1.5, 3 and 10 mg/kg. Among the approximately 50 dose-escalation patients, about 20 had hepatocellular carcinoma, approximately 15 melanoma, 9 renal cell carcinoma and 9 head and neck cancer. The dose-escalation cohort was over 70% male with a mean age of about 58 years, ranging from 23 to 79. Patients were allowed to have had prior anti-PD-1, anti-PD-L1 or anti-CTLA-4 therapy, and approximately 40% of the dose-escalation patients had been treated with checkpoint inhibitors. Partial responses occurred in three dose-escalation patients, of whom one had hepatocellular carcinoma and two had cutaneous melanoma. The purpose of peripheral TCRbeta sequencing was to test whether ivuxolimab changed TCR sequence diversity and led to clonal T-cell expansion. The paper describes the monotherapy dose-escalation part (N = 52 patients) of the phase I trial of ivuxolimab. Results and caveats for the whole study, not just this receptor: On average, CD8+ T cells showed more expanded clones than CD4+ T cells after ivuxolimab. At doses of 0.1 to 3.0 mg/kg, clonal expansion of both CD4+ and CD8+ blood T cells was observed from baseline to week 6. In the 0.1-3.0 mg/kg groups, partial responders had among the lowest normalized peripheral clonal expansion, particularly in CD8+ T cells. Low levels of normalized T-cell clonal expansion were also shown by some nonresponding patients. Which antigens the clonally expanded peripheral T cells were specific for was not determined.

To sequence the TCRbeta CDR3 region, genomic DNA was isolated from the sorted cells. The immunoSEQ Assay was used for sequencing of TCRbeta CDR3 regions. TCRdb limited this immuneACCESS table to in-frame rearrangements with V and J called. A share of clones is missing; checked studies link under half to unresolved V genes, and the rest is unexplained. Across this sample there are tens of thousands of clones, with roughly nine tenths seen only once. The leading ten clones occupy 0.25% to 0.3% of the sample. The trial excluded patients who had a history of autoimmune disease or who were on systemic immunosuppression. Peripheral blood for TCR sequencing was collected from all dose cohorts at baseline, on cycle 4 day 1, and on cycle 7 day 1. Samples came from an open-label, multicenter, first-in-human phase I dose-escalation trial of ivuxolimab. Adults with locally advanced or metastatic melanoma, renal cell carcinoma, hepatocellular carcinoma or head and neck squamous cell carcinoma were enrolled in the trial. Before TCR sequencing, CD4+ T cells and CD8+ T cells were sorted from peripheral blood as separate populations.

With respect to this clone: Which antigen it targets is not known. Per-base qualities were not stored, and no clone one base away is much larger.

V is shortened by 5 bases, J by 1 base, and the region joining them spans 13 bases. CDR1 is given as SEHNR and CDR2 as FQNEAQ, both from the germline V gene (reference sequence). The CDR3, cysteine through phenylalanine, is 15 amino acids long. The CDR3 DNA has 45 bases and is translated from base 1. This TCR derives from an adult with an advanced solid tumor such as melanoma, head and neck, liver or kidney cancer. Sequencing was performed on CD4+ or CD8+ T cells sorted from blood, taken in a trial of the OX40 agonist ivuxolimab. The sequence joins TRBV7-9 to TRBJ2-3; confidence is insufficient to name the D gene. The CDR3 sequence is CASSHTSQGTDTQYF. The nucleotide sequence reads as follows: TGTGCCAGCAGCCACACGTCCCAAGGCACAGATACGCAGTATTTT.